The 18 T cell receptor beta chains presented below share a single source sample, sequenced in a study of shared clonotypes between healthy human individuals. Using immunoSEQ multiplex PCR, the repertoire was profiled, and TCRdb retains in-frame clones only, with some absent. The data contain 2.3 million or so clones, over 90% of them singletons. Sequencing was performed on naive CD4+ T cells from PBMCs. Subset given: CD45RA+ positively selected. The receptors originated from a man between 18 and 29 years old in good health. Some clones in this sample may be carry-over from other donors' samples.

This CDR3 is CASSLFGVATDTQYF. The DNA for the CDR3 is TGTGCCAGCAGCTTATTCGGAGTCGCCACAGATACGCAGTATTTT. This chain uses TRBV7-3 with TRBJ2-3; no clear D gene. V lost 2 bases and J lost 2, with 11 bases in between. The CDR3 totals 15 residues. The germline CDR1 and CDR2 sequences are SGHTA and FQGTGA.

V is TRBV28 and J is TRBJ1-2; possibly TRBD1 for D (5 bases). Per the germline V gene, CDR1 is MDHEN and CDR2 is SYDVKM. This CDR3 is built from 14 residues. The V gene lost 5 bases and the J gene lost 8 bases, with 18 bases spanning the gap. The CDR3 DNA is TGTGCCAGCAGTCTAAGAGGGACTTCGAAAGGCTACACCTTC. It specifies CASSLRGTSKGYTF.

The CDR3 region is CAISESSSPPTEAFF. CDR3 nucleotide sequence: TGTGCCATCAGTGAGTCGAGTTCCCCCCCCACTGAAGCTTTCTTT. This chain joins TRBV10-3 and TRBJ1-1; D gene ambiguous. The CDR3 loop spans 15 amino acids. V lost 0 bases and J lost 4, with 12 bases in between. Germline V gene sequence: CDR1 ENHRY, CDR2 SYGVKD.

The gene calls are TRBV4-2 and TRBJ2-7; TRBD2 agrees at 8 bases. Germline CDR1 and CDR2: LGHNA and YNFKEQ. Trimming at V came to 2 bases and at J to 2 bases, leaving 11 bases not matched to a gene. The CDR3 contains 17 residues. In nucleotides, the CDR3 is TGTGCCAGCAGCCAAATAACGCCTAGCGGGCCTCCCTACGAGCAGTACTTC. Translation: CASSQITPSGPPYEQYF.

This chain uses TRBV7-9 with TRBJ2-5; D is possibly TRBD1 or TRBD2 (5 bases each). The CDR3 runs 17 residues. Germline CDR1 is SEHNR and CDR2 is FQNEAQ (reference sequence). V lost 1 base to trimming and J lost 5 bases, with 20 bases between them. The CDR3 nucleotides read TGTGCCAGCAGCTTAGGGATGGGGGATAGTCAGATGGAGACCCAGTACTTC. It codes for CASSLGMGDSQMETQYF.

About this clone: This same CDR3 is encoded by further DNA sequences in the sample. This sequence joins TRBV18 and TRBJ1-5; the D is unclear. Trimming pared 2 bases from V and 0 bases from J, leaving 5 bases between. The CDR3 is made up of 14 amino acids. Germline V gene lookup returns CDR1 KGHSH and CDR2 LQKENI. The CDR3 spells CASSPTDSNQPQHF. CDR3 nucleotide sequence: TGTGCCAGCTCACCAACAGATAGCAATCAGCCCCAGCATTTT.

The chain uses TRBV7-2 and TRBJ2-1; TRBD2 matches 10 bases. V lost 2 bases to trimming and J lost 7 bases; unmatched junction nucleotides: 11. The CDR3 consists of 17 residues. The germline V gene encodes CDR1 SGHTA and CDR2 FQGNSA. The CDR3 DNA reads as TGTGCCAGCAGCTTAAGGTTTGCAAAAGCGGGGGGGAATGAGCAGTTCTTC. Translating gives CASSLRFAKAGGNEQFF.

This clone was picked up a small number of times. In the same sample, other DNA sequences code for this CDR3. The chain has TRBV2 and TRBJ1-2; TRBD1 is a possible D gene (6 bases). The CDR3 sequence is 13 residues long. Germline V gene lookup returns CDR1 SNHLY and CDR2 FYNNEI. Trimming stripped 1 base from V and 3 bases from J, with 6 bases between. CDR3 in DNA: TGTGCCAGCAGTGAAGGACAGGACTATGGCTACACCTTC. As protein: CASSEGQDYGYTF.

The chain joins TRBV19 to TRBJ2-7; D assignment may be TRBD1 or TRBD2 (5 bases each). The CDR3 has 13 residues. Trimming took off 7 bases at V and 1 base at J, with 11 bases between the two ends. Looked up from germline, CDR1 is LNHDA and CDR2 is SQIVND (reference sequence). DNA for the CDR3: TGTGCCAGTACCCCTGAGGGGTCCTACGAGCAGTACTTC. This encodes CASTPEGSYEQYF.

This clone was seen once. The chain uses TRBV5-1 and TRBJ1-2, with TRBD1 identical over 7 bases. CDR1 SGHRS and CDR2 YFSETQ come from the germline V gene. The CDR3 spans 15 residues. The J segment lost 6 bases and the V segment lost 4 bases, leaving 12 bases of the junction unmatched. The CDR3 protein is CASSENAGTVNGYTF. CDR3 DNA sequence: TGCGCCAGCAGCGAAAACGCCGGGACAGTAAATGGCTACACCTTC. Variable domain in full (rest from reference TRBV5-1 and TRBJ1-2): KAGVTQTPRYLIKTRGQQVTLSCSPISGHRSVSWYQQTPGQGLQFLFEYFSETQRNKGNFPGRFSGRQFSNSRSEMNVSTLELGDSALYLCASSENAGTVNGYTFGSGTRLTVV.

This chain joins TRBV5-5 and TRBJ2-1, with 8 bases identical to TRBD2. The CDR3 is 16 residues long. Germline trimming cut 0 bases from V and 2 bases from J; bases unmatched to any gene: 4. Germline V gives CDR1 SGHKS, CDR2 YYEKEE (reference sequence). The CDR3 sequence is CASSLALAEAYNEQFF. CDR3 DNA: TGTGCCAGCAGCTTGGCACTAGCGGAAGCCTACAATGAGCAGTTCTTC.

The chain carries TRBV6-1 and TRBJ1-2; 7 bases fit TRBD1. From germline, CDR1 is MNHNS and CDR2 SASEGT. The CDR3 length is 14 residues. The ends lost 1 base at V and 5 bases at J; junction bases unmatched: 4. This CDR3 is CASSEGRGTYGYTF. For the CDR3, the DNA is TGTGCCAGCAGTGAAGGCAGGGGGACATATGGCTACACCTTC.

This clone was detected only once. This chain uses TRBV5-1 with TRBJ2-7; D perhaps matches TRBD2 (6 bases). Germline V gives CDR1 SGHRS, CDR2 YFSETQ. The length of the CDR3 is 16 residues. Trimming cost V 0 bases and J 2 bases, with 15 bases left between them. The CDR3 spells CASSLEAGTLAYEQYF. CDR3 in DNA: TGCGCCAGCAGCTTGGAGGCGGGGACCTTAGCCTACGAGCAGTACTTC.

V and J are TRBV6-5 and TRBJ1-2, with 12 positions matching TRBD1. The CDR3 sequence is 15 residues long. The V gene's germline CDR1 is MNHEY and CDR2 SVGAGI. The trim removed 5 bases at V and 4 bases at J, leaving 5 bases unmatched. The CDR3 DNA reads TGTGCCAGCAGTACGGGACAGGGGGCGCCCTATGGCTACACCTTC. Translated, it gives CASSTGQGAPYGYTF.

The chain is built from TRBV6-1 and TRBJ1-4; tentative D call: TRBD1 (5 bases). Trimming removed 5 bases from V and 7 bases from J, with 14 bases in between. CDR1 and CDR2 (germline): MNHNS, SASEGT. The CDR3 is 14 amino acids. CDR3 in DNA: TGTGCCAGCAGTTTTTCAGGGAGGCCTGAAAAACTGTTTTTT. Its translation is CASSFSGRPEKLFF.

V usage is TRBV7-8 and J usage is TRBJ1-1; 8 bases agree with TRBD1. V dropped 4 bases and J dropped 5; count of bases not matched to a gene: 3. CDR1 SGHVS and CDR2 FQNEAQ come from the germline V gene. The length of the CDR3 is 13 residues. In nucleotides, the CDR3 is TGTGCCAGCAGCTCGGACAGGGCGACTGAAGCTTTCTTT. Translated, it gives CASSSDRATEAFF. Supplemented by reference TRBV7-8 and TRBJ1-1, the full variable domain reads GAGVSQSPRYKVAKRGQDVALRCDPISGHVSLFWYQQALGQGPEFLTYFQNEAQLDKSGLPSDRFFAERPEGSVSTLKIQRTQQEDSAVYLCASSSDRATEAFFGQGTRLTVV.

The chain has TRBV7-2 and TRBJ2-1, with D perhaps matching TRBD2 (5 bases). The CDR3 contains 14 residues. Trimming shortened V by 0 bases and J by 7 bases, and 10 bases separated the two germline ends. The germline V gene encodes CDR1 SGHTA and CDR2 FQGNSA. The CDR3 is CASSLAGAWNEQFF. CDR3 sequence (DNA): TGTGCCAGCAGCTTAGCGGGAGCTTGGAATGAGCAGTTCTTC.

The chain links TRBV28 to TRBJ2-7; 9 bases are shared with TRBD1. Trimming removed 8 bases from V and 6 bases from J; junction bases left unmatched: 11. The CDR3 is 14 residues long. In germline, CDR1 is MDHEN, CDR2 SYDVKM. This CDR3 reads CASLRGTGRVEQYF. Written as DNA, the CDR3 is TGTGCCAGCCTCAGAGGGACAGGGAGGGTCGAGCAGTACTTC.